This T cell receptor (beta chain) derives from a study of regulatory T cells in long-lasting Graves disease. The time point denotes: persistent/refractory GD, antithyroid drugs over 5 years with positive TRAb. The TCR library was made from RNA that had been extracted from PBMCs in TRIzol. The CDR3 is made up of 14 amino acids. Germline V CDR1 and CDR2: MNHEY, SVGAGI. V was pared by 0 bases and J by 2 bases, with 7 bases between. In building TCR beta libraries, iRepertoire HTBI primers were used together with Arm-PCR of CDR3 regions. TCRdb used MiXCR to reprocess the multiplex PCR reads, holding one entry per CDR3 protein. The sample holds approximately 440,000 distinct CDR3 sequences, about a quarter seen once. This clonotype appeared many times.

The receptor's source is a female donor with Graves disease. The sample in question was peripheral blood mononuclear cells (PBMCs), obtained when the disease was refractory, from a patient treated with antithyroid drugs. V is TRBV6-5 and J is TRBJ1-2, with D uncertain. The CDR3 nucleotides read TGTGCCAGCAGTTACTCGGGAACGAACTATGGCTACACCTTC. Translation gives CASSYSGTNYGYTF.